The 27 T cell receptor beta chains below all came from one sample that was sequenced in a study of molecular identifiers for immune sequencing clone quantification. TCRdb recomputed calls from the PCR reads with MiXCR, one row per CDR3 protein. The data show some 320,000 distinct CDR3 sequences, about a fifth seen once. The source material was naive CD8+ T cells from blood, with Jurkat cell RNA spiked in. This sample's subset: FACS-sorted CD8+CD4-CCR7+CD45RA+ naive T cells. The receptors originated from a human donor in good health. Some libraries in this study had Jurkat cell RNA spiked in.

Many counts were recorded for this clonotype. This rearrangement joins TRBV7-9 to TRBJ1-1; the D is unclear. Germline V lookup: CDR1 SEHNR, CDR2 FQNEAQ (reference sequence). CDR3 size: 12 residues. Trimming took off 5 bases at V and 2 bases at J, with 6 bases between the two ends. The CDR3 sequence is CASSVENTEAFF. The CDR3 DNA reads TGTGCCAGCAGCGTAGAAAACACTGAAGCTTTCTTT.

Comment on this clonotype: The missing conserved phenylalanine or tryptophan at the end of this CDR3 makes a read error likely. The chain uses TRBV4-2 and TRBJ1-1, with D uncertain. Between the trimmed V and J ends, which lost 3 bases and 1 base, there was a span of 18 bases. Germline V gene sequence: CDR1 LGHNA, CDR2 YNFKEQ. The CDR3 has 17 residues. The CDR3 spells CASSQVSPISGNTEAFL. For the CDR3, the DNA is TGTGCCAGCAGCCAGGTCTCGCCAATTAGCGGGAACACTGAAGCTTTCCTT.

This clonotype occurred many times. The chain links TRBV4-1 to TRBJ2-7; 14 bases agree with TRBD2. From germline, CDR1 is MGHRA and CDR2 YSYEKL. This CDR3 is 16 amino acids long. J lost 4 bases, V lost 4 bases, and 6 bases had no gene match. CDR3 coding DNA: TGCGCCAGCAGCCCGGGACTAGCGGGGGATATGTACGAGCAGTACTTC. This encodes CASSPGLAGDMYEQYF.

This clonotype came up many times. The gene calls are TRBV9 and TRBJ2-2; TRBD2 aligns across 11 bases. From germline, CDR1 is SGDLS and CDR2 YYNGEE. V lost 4 bases to trimming and J lost 5 bases; unmatched junction nucleotides: 10. This CDR3 has 17 amino acids. CDR3 sequence: CASSPHSGGVSTGELFF. CDR3 sequence (DNA): TGTGCCAGCAGCCCCCATAGCGGGGGGGTGAGTACCGGGGAGCTGTTTTTT.

This clonotype was counted at least ten times. This chain joins TRBV5-1 and TRBJ1-4; TRBD1 matches 9 bases. This CDR3 contains 18 residues. Germline lookup yields CDR1 SGHRS and CDR2 YFSETQ. Trimming cost V 3 bases and J 11 bases; bases outside gene matches: 20. CDR3 sequence reads: CASSSQWDRASVASKLFF. The CDR3 bases are TGCGCCAGCAGCTCCCAATGGGACAGGGCGTCCGTGGCATCTAAACTGTTTTTT.

The V gene is TRBV11-1, the J gene TRBJ2-3; D is possibly TRBD1 or TRBD2 (6 bases each). The CDR3 extends over 16 amino acids. Germline V gene data show CDR1 as SGHAT and CDR2 as FQDESV (reference sequence). Trimming left V 0 bases short and J 1 base short, with 11 bases between. The CDR3 is CASSLAGGHRTDTQYF. The CDR3 coding sequence is TGTGCCAGCAGCTTAGCGGGGGGACACCGCACAGATACGCAGTATTTT.

At least ten counts were recorded for this clonotype. The rearrangement joins TRBV28 to TRBJ1-5; 9 nucleotides match TRBD1. The CDR3 sequence is 18 residues long. Germline CDR1 reads MDHEN; CDR2 reads SYDVKM. V was pared by 5 bases and J by 6 bases, with 17 bases of the junction left unmatched. The CDR3 loop is CASSPPHPGQGKRQPQHF. The CDR3 bases are TGTGCCAGCAGTCCACCCCACCCCGGACAGGGGAAGCGTCAGCCCCAGCATTTT.

This clonotype was observed many times. CDR3 nucleotide sequence: TGTGCCAGCAGCGCAAAGCGGTATGATGGGGGTTTGACAGATACGCAGTATTTT. It codes for CASSAKRYDGGLTDTQYF. The rearrangement uses TRBV12-3 or TRBV12-4 and TRBJ2-3; TRBD1 or TRBD2 may be the D gene (5 bases each). CDR3 length: 18 amino acids. V lost 6 bases and J lost 3, with 25 bases in between.

This clonotype was counted ten times or more. This chain uses TRBV6-5 with TRBJ2-7, with D possibly TRBD1 on 5 matching bases. CDR3 length: 16 residues. The V and J ends lost 0 bases and 3 bases respectively, with 15 bases between them. Germline values: CDR1 MNHEY, CDR2 SVGAGI. The CDR3 coding sequence is TGTGCCAGCAGTTACTCGATTGCAGGGTACAACTACGAGCAGTACTTC. This translates into CASSYSIAGYNYEQYF.

The chain is built from TRBV5-4 and TRBJ2-3; 14 bases fit TRBD2. V trimming: 4 bases; J trimming: 8 bases; junction bases outside the gene matches: 9. Germline V gives CDR1 SGHNT, CDR2 YYREEE (reference sequence). The CDR3 consists of 16 residues. The CDR3 DNA follows: TGTGCCAGCAGCCCGACTAGCGGGGGGGCTCCAGGTACGCAGTATTTT. Its protein product is CASSPTSGGAPGTQYF.

This clonotype was detected many times. J is TRBJ2-1 and V is TRBV5-6; 8 bases are a match to TRBD1. V shed 3 bases, J shed 13 bases, and the junction held 12 bases outside the gene matches. Germline V gene lookup returns CDR1 SGHDT and CDR2 YYEEEE. The CDR3 totals 14 residues. The CDR3 region has the DNA TGTGCCAGCAGCTCCTGGACAGGGTATAATTCCCAGTTCTTC. Amino acids: CASSSWTGYNSQFF.

Ten or more counts support this clonotype. V usage is TRBV4-2 and J usage is TRBJ2-1; no definite D call. This CDR3 contains 15 residues. V lost 1 base, J lost 2 bases, and 9 bases lay in between. CDR1 and CDR2 (germline): LGHNA, YNFKEQ. CDR3 residues: CASSQGQRTYNEQFF. As DNA, the CDR3 is TGTGCCAGCAGCCAAGGGCAGCGAACCTACAATGAGCAGTTCTTC.

This clonotype occurred many times. This chain's CDR3 is CASSPDFWNSGSADTQYF. The CDR3 bases are TGTGCCAGCAGCCCAGACTTTTGGAATAGCGGGAGTGCAGATACGCAGTATTTT. The chain combines TRBV7-9 with TRBJ2-3; 9 bases agree with TRBD2. This CDR3 spans 18 amino acids. V was pared by 5 bases and J by 4 bases, with 16 bases of the junction left unmatched. Per the germline V gene, CDR1 is SEHNR and CDR2 is FQNEAQ (reference sequence).

Many counts were recorded for this clonotype. V is TRBV27 and J is TRBJ2-2, with a possible D match to TRBD1 (6 bases). Germline CDR1 MNHEY, CDR2 SMNVEV (reference sequence). CDR3 length equals 15 residues. V dropped 2 bases and J dropped 3 bases, with 10 bases sitting between them. Written as DNA, the CDR3 is TGTGCCAGCAGTTTAACAGGGACATACACCGGGGAGCTGTTTTTT. Translating it yields CASSLTGTYTGELFF.

Turning to this clonotype: Because the CDR3 is missing its conserved closing phenylalanine or tryptophan, this is likely a read error. V is TRBV19 and J is TRBJ1-1; 8 bases map to TRBD1. V lost 3 bases, J lost 0 bases, and 12 bases stayed unmatched. Germline CDR1 reads LNHDA; CDR2 reads SQIVND (reference sequence). The CDR3 sequence is 18 residues long. In nucleotides, the CDR3 is TGTGCCAGTAGTATGAACGACAGGGGACTCATAATGAACACTGAAGCTTTCCTT. Translation: CASSMNDRGLIMNTEAFL.

V gene TRBV7-7 combines with J gene TRBJ2-3, with 15 bases matching TRBD2. V lost 5 bases and J lost 4; bases outside the gene matches: 16. The CDR3 consists of 20 residues. CDR1 SSHAT and CDR2 FNYEAQ come from the germline V gene (reference sequence). The CDR3 nucleotides are TGTGCCAGCAGCCCCTCTCGGGGACTAGCGGGGGGCCGCAGGGCAGATACGCAGTATTTT. Translated, it gives CASSPSRGLAGGRRADTQYF.

With respect to this clonotype: This sequence is one base from a far larger clone and is likely a read error. The chain is built from TRBV13 and TRBJ2-7; D perhaps matches TRBD1 (5 bases). The germline V gene has CDR1 PRHDT and CDR2 FYEKMQ (reference sequence). The CDR3 runs 13 residues. CDR3 nucleotide sequence: TGTGCCGGCAGCCGCGACAGTTCCTACGAGCAGTACTTC. Translated, it gives CAGSRDSSYEQYF. The full variable domain, with the rest looked up from reference TRBV13 and TRBJ2-7, is AAGVIQSPRHLIKEKRETATLKCYPIPRHDTVYWYQQGPGQDPQFLISFYEKMQSDKGSIPDRFSAQQFSDYHSELNMSSLELGDSALYFCAGSRDSSYEQYFGPGTRLTVT.

With respect to this clonotype: This may be a read error, as it is one base from a much larger clone. The rearrangement joins TRBV29-1 to TRBJ1-2, with no clear D. Trimming removed 4 bases from V and 4 bases from J, with 13 bases in between. This CDR3 contains 13 residues. Germline V CDR1 and CDR2: SQVTM, ANQGSEA. The CDR3 reads CSVGDSGVYGYTF. For the CDR3, the DNA is TGCAGCGTTGGAGATTCCGGAGTCTATGGCTACACCTTC.

This clonotype came up many times. J is TRBJ1-5 and V is TRBV23-1; 9 bases fit TRBD1. TRBV23-1 belongs to the ORF category, with a function that is uncertain. The CDR3 length is 17 residues. The junction had 13 bases not matched to a gene; V was cut back by 4 bases and J by 6 bases. The CDR3 DNA is TGCGCCAGCAGTCTCACGACGTGGGACAGGGAGTGTCAGCCCCAGCATTTT. Translation gives CASSLTTWDRECQPQHF.

The rearrangement uses TRBV10-3 and TRBJ2-7; the D is unclear. V lost 0 bases and J lost 0, with 9 bases in between. The CDR3 extends over 15 amino acids. Germline lookup yields CDR1 ENHRY and CDR2 SYGVKD. The CDR3 here is CAISESGPSSYEQYF. CDR3 bases: TGTGCCATCAGTGAGTCCGGGCCCAGCTCCTACGAGCAGTACTTC.

Concerning this clonotype itself: A much more abundant neighbour one base away suggests this may be a read error. This chain uses TRBV6-6 with TRBJ1-4; D remains unclear. V was clipped by 2 bases and J by 7 bases, with 14 bases between them. CDR3 length: 15 residues. The germline V gene encodes CDR1 MNHNY and CDR2 SVGAGI (reference sequence). The CDR3 sequence: CASSYPEGAPEKLFF. Here the CDR3 DNA reads TGTGCCAGCAGTTACCCGGAGGGCGCCCCTGAAAAACTGTTTTTT.

Many counts were recorded for this clonotype. The rearrangement joins TRBV29-1 to TRBJ1-2; D perhaps matches TRBD1 (6 bases). Germline assignment: CDR1 SQVTM and CDR2 ANQGSEA. The CDR3 runs 12 residues. Trimming shortened V by 8 bases and J by 4 bases, and 14 bases separated the two germline ends. CDR3 bases: TGCAGCTCGACAGGTAACGGCTATGGCTACACCTTC. Translating it yields CSSTGNGYGYTF.

This chain connects TRBV11-2 to TRBJ1-4; 9 bases align to TRBD1. Per germline, CDR1 SGHAT and CDR2 FQNNGV. Losses at the gene ends were 5 bases for V and 7 bases for J; bases not matched to a gene: 8. This CDR3 comprises 15 residues. The CDR3 DNA sequence: TGTGCCAGCAGCCCCCGGACAGGGGTCATTGAAAAACTGTTTTTT. Protein product: CASSPRTGVIEKLFF.

The rearrangement joins TRBV4-1 to TRBJ2-5; D is uncertain. Germline-derived CDR1 and CDR2 are MGHRA and YSYEKL. The CDR3 spans 14 residues. The ends were cut back, 1 base at V and 1 base at J, with 7 bases in the middle. In DNA form, the CDR3 reads TGCGCCAGCAGCCAAGTCGGCATCCAAGAGACCCAGTACTTC. Translated, it gives CASSQVGIQETQYF.

A word on this clonotype: The final CDR3 position lacks the conserved phenylalanine or tryptophan, pointing to a likely read error. The V gene is TRBV5-1, the J gene TRBJ2-3, with TRBD1 matching over 8 bases. CDR1 is SGHRS, CDR2 YFSETQ, per germline. This CDR3 spans 15 amino acids. V shed 4 bases, J shed 2 bases, and the junction held 6 bases outside the gene matches. For the CDR3, the DNA is TGCGCCAGCAGCCCGCGACAGGGGTCCACAGATACGCAGTATTCT. Encoded protein: CASSPRQGSTDTQYS.

This clonotype came up a few times. The rearrangement uses TRBV20-1 and TRBJ2-1, with D possibly TRBD2 on 5 matching bases. Between the trimmed V and J ends, which lost 0 bases and 8 bases, there was a span of 20 bases. CDR3 length: 16 residues. Germline V CDR1 and CDR2: DFQATT, SNEGSKA (reference sequence). CDR3 in amino acids: CSARDFRRDSLHEQFF. The CDR3 DNA reads TGCAGTGCTAGAGATTTTCGTCGGGATAGTCTCCATGAGCAGTTCTTC.

The chain recombines TRBV19 with TRBJ2-7, with D possibly called TRBD1 or TRBD2 (5 bases each). The CDR3 contains 13 residues. V was cut by 3 bases and J by 7 bases, with 13 bases left in between. Germline values: CDR1 LNHDA, CDR2 SQIVND (reference sequence). This CDR3 reads CASSIEGNGEQYF. The CDR3 nucleotides are TGTGCCAGTAGTATTGAGGGGAATGGAGAGCAGTACTTC.